This TCR beta chain was obtained from a study of blood T cell repertoires in COVID-19. Study-wide context: Sources were T cells, B-cell-depleted T cells, or PBMCs; the material itself was cDNA or gDNA.

Profiled with immunoSEQ multiplex PCR; TCRdb holds only in-frame clones, not every one. Of 200,000 to 250,000 clones listed, 82% are singletons. Germline V CDR1 and CDR2: KGHSH, LQKENI. This CDR3 is 14 amino acids long. Trimming took 6 bases from V and 3 from J; bases not matched to a gene: 4. The V and J genes are TRBV18 and TRBJ2-5; 10 bases line up with TRBD1. Sequenced: peripheral blood. This TCR derives from a woman at least 80 years old with acute or convalescent COVID-19. CDR3 loop: CASSATGGEETQYF. CDR3 nucleotide sequence: TGTGCCAGCTCGGCGACAGGGGGCGAAGAGACCCAGTACTTC.